The source of this T cell receptor beta chain is a study of blood T cells in healthy people across ages (dated by TCRdb to the mid-2010s). As for the study more broadly: In model experiments, template switching captured roughly one uniquely barcoded TCR beta cDNA molecule for every two T cells. Age-related changes in TCR beta repertoire diversity were measured in the study by deep sequencing normalized with unique cDNA molecular identifiers. The donors were divided into four age groups: young (average around 16 years), middle-aged (about 41), aged (around 67) and long-lived (roughly 82). The study analyzed two additional independent replicas of 1 million unique cDNA reads from the same blood draw for two donors, one aged 18 to 30 and one aged 80 or older. To avoid experimental bias, donors of different ages were spread randomly across the sequencing lanes.

Overall study outcomes, separate from this receptor: As age increased, observed TCR beta diversity per million T cells dropped in a roughly linear way, and a significant reduction was already evident by age about 40. Compared with the aged group, more naive CD4+ T cells, fewer expanded clones and increased TCR diversity were shown by the long-lived group, suggesting age selection. The CMV infection status of donors was not known, potentially confounding age-related changes in expanded clonotypes. Because profiling used bulk unsorted PBMCs, naive and antigen-experienced compartments could not be compared conclusively. A strong correlation was found between observed TCR beta diversity and the percentage of naive T cells measured by flow cytometry. Total diversity estimates from one million sequenced T cells were considered lower bounds and underestimates.

Notes on this clonotype: The antigen it recognizes is unknown. Base qualities are not at hand, and no much larger clone is one base apart.

The CDR3 sequence holds 15 residues, the cysteine and phenylalanine included. The DNA shown is the 45-base CDR3, in frame from base 1. The CDR1 and CDR2 encoded by the germline V gene (reference sequence) are DFQATT and SNEGSKA. V and J lose 5 bases and 4 bases, and a span of 19 bases separates them. Receptor amplification or capture employed 5' RACE. TCRdb records Illumina HiSeq 2500 as the sequencer. A second PCR of about 7 to 12 cycles was run with a J-beta primer mix and a sample-barcoded 5' primer. A unique molecular identifier was introduced onto each TCR beta cDNA molecule by a template-switch 5' adaptor carrying 12 random nucleotides. Each sample yielded at least 2.5 million CDR3-containing paired-end reads. First-strand cDNA was synthesized from all RNA with the Mint cDNA synthesis kit, primed by a TRBC-specific oligonucleotide. All cDNA was treated with uracil-DNA glycosylase and then went through a first 18-cycle PCR with the universal primers M1SS and BC2_uni_R. Per the authors' processing: Each sample was normalized by randomly selecting 1 million high-quality reads, each carrying a distinct molecular identifier. Instead of being binned into consensus sequences, reads that shared molecular identifiers were thrown out. MiTCR, set to a Q25 quality threshold and the strictest error-elimination algorithm, was used for CDR3 identification, clonotype clustering and error correction. A nonparametric unseen species model using Euler transformation provided a lower-bound estimate of total TCR beta diversity. TCRdb passed the public sequencing reads through fastp at Q25 and MiXCR, retaining productive beta sequences. Each CDR3 protein gets just one entry, which takes the most common genes and DNA from the rows behind it. These V and J calls derive from TCRdb rather than the authors' analysis. The sample yields 650,000 to 1,000,000 distinct CDR3 sequences; under 40% were counted once. Approximately 13% of the sample is in the top ten clones.

Donors were about 36 systemically healthy Caucasian individuals from Russia aged about 6 to 100 years. Each donor gave around 9 milliliters of peripheral blood, collected into EDTA-treated Vacutainer tubes. PBMCs were isolated by Ficoll-Paque density-gradient centrifugation, with at least 6 million obtained per sample. Trizol reagent was used to extract total RNA from the PBMCs, yielding at least 6 micrograms per sample. For every donor, flow cytometry on a PBMC aliquot measured the percentage of naive CD45RAhigh/CD27high T cells. Sequencing was done on a sample of blood. The sequence was obtained from a man younger than 35 in good health. The chain uses TRBV20-1 and TRBJ2-3, with the D gene call left open. The CDR3 has the sequence CSAPKAVSRSDTQYF. The bases are TGCAGTGCTCCCAAAGCAGTAAGCCGCTCAGATACGCAGTATTTT.